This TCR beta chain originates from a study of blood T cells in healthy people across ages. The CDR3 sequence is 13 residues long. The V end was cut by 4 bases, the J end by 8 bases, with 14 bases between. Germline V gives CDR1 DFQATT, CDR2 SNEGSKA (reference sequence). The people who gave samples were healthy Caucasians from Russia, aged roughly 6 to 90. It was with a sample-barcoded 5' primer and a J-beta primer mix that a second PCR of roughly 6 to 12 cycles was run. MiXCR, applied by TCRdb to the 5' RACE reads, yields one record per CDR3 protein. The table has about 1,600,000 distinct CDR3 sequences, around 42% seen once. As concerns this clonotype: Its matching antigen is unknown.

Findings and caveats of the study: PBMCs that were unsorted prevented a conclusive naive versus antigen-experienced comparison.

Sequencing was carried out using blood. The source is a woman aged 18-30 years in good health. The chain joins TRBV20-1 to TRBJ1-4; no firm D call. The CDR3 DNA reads TGCAGTGCTAAATATGGGGTTCGAGAAAAACTGTTTTTT. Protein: CSAKYGVREKLFF.